The clone carrying this TCR beta chain was observed a few times. Its antigen remains unidentified. Into CD45RA+ naive and CD45RA-negative memory subsets, the CD4+ cells were split. The data are from a study of shared clonotypes between healthy human individuals. Regarding the study as a whole: In the sorted subsets, rarefaction showed sequencing was incomplete despite large depth.

This CDR3 has 17 residues. The V and J ends lost 4 bases and 3 bases, in that order; junction bases with no gene match: 6. Per the germline V gene, CDR1 is LGHNA and CDR2 is YNFKEQ. The table came from immunoSEQ multiplex PCR; TCRdb's copy has only in-frame clones and leaves some out. The sample has 740,000 or so clones; roughly 73% are singletons. The origin of this receptor is a woman younger than 45 in good health. The sample taken for sequencing was memory CD4+ T cells sorted from blood. The subset denotes: CD45RA-negative fraction. V usage is TRBV4-2 and J usage is TRBJ2-4, with 13 bases aligning to TRBD2. CDR3 nucleotides: TGTGCCAGCAGCCTTCGGACTAGCGGGAGTGTCAAAAACATTCAGTACTTC. As protein: CASSLRTSGSVKNIQYF.